The next 23 T cell receptor beta chains were all read from a single sample in a study of blood T cells in healthy people across ages. Through a sample-barcoded 5' primer and a J-beta primer mix, a second PCR was run for roughly 7 to 12 cycles. TCRdb re-called the 5' RACE reads with MiXCR, one entry per CDR3 protein. The sample carries over a million distinct CDR3 sequences, 40% to 50% recorded once. Sequencing input: blood. These receptors were obtained from an older woman in good health.

This clonotype was seen only a few times. V usage is TRBV20-1 and J usage is TRBJ2-3, with 10 bases matching TRBD2. There are 14 residues in the CDR3. J lost 2 bases, V lost 6 bases, and 5 bases had no gene match. Germline V gene sequence: CDR1 DFQATT, CDR2 SNEGSKA (reference sequence). CDR3 nucleotide sequence: TGCAGTGCCCCGACTAGCGGGCCCACAGATACGCAGTATTTT. Residues: CSAPTSGPTDTQYF.

About this clonotype: A read error may be the cause here, since a much bigger clone is one base away. This rearrangement joins TRBV29-1 to TRBJ2-1; D ambiguous. The DNA end is a closer match to TRBJ2-7, so the J assignment may be wrong. The CDR3 is made up of 13 amino acids. Germline CDR1 is SQVTM and CDR2 is ANQGSEA. The CDR3 region is CSVDRYQYNEQYF. CDR3 coding DNA: TGCAGCGTTGACCGATACCAATACAATGAGCAGTACTTC.

The chain couples TRBV7-2 to TRBJ2-7; 7 bases line up with TRBD1. The CDR3 consists of 15 residues. Germline CDR1 reads SGHTA; CDR2 reads FQGNSA. J was trimmed by 0 bases and V by 5 bases; bases with no gene match: 7. This chain's CDR3 is CASSPGPGGSYEQYF. The CDR3 region has the DNA TGTGCCAGCAGCCCTGGGCCAGGGGGCTCCTACGAGCAGTACTTC.

This clonotype has a count of ten or more. The rearrangement links TRBV6-2 or TRBV6-3 to TRBJ2-7; the D gene is possibly TRBD1 (6 bases). The CDR3 consists of 15 residues. V shed 6 bases and J shed 3 bases, with 18 bases lying between them. Germline CDR1 reads MNHEY; CDR2 reads SVGEGT. The CDR3 sequence: CASRKVQGTVYEQYF. The CDR3 DNA follows: TGTGCCAGCAGAAAAGTACAGGGTACGGTCTACGAGCAGTACTTC.

This clonotype has only a few counts. J is TRBJ2-4 and V is TRBV11-2; D is undetermined. The CDR3 has 14 amino acids. Germline-derived CDR1 and CDR2 are SGHAT and FQNNGV. The ends were cut back, 4 bases at V and 8 bases at J, with 15 bases in the middle. DNA of the CDR3: TGTGCCAGCAGCTGGTCACTTACTACCGACATTCAGTACTTC. Translation: CASSWSLTTDIQYF.

This clonotype was counted a few times. The rearrangement links TRBV13 to TRBJ2-1, with D uncertain. Germline loops: CDR1 PRHDT, CDR2 FYEKMQ (reference sequence). The CDR3 is made up of 13 amino acids. Trimming removed 7 bases at V and 6 bases at J, with 13 bases between. CDR3 amino acids: CASNIESANEQFF. The CDR3 region has the DNA TGTGCCAGCAACATAGAGTCCGCCAATGAGCAGTTCTTC. The whole variable domain, filled in from reference TRBV13 and TRBJ2-1, reads AAGVIQSPRHLIKEKRETATLKCYPIPRHDTVYWYQQGPGQDPQFLISFYEKMQSDKGSIPDRFSAQQFSDYHSELNMSSLELGDSALYFCASNIESANEQFFGPGTRLTVL.

The V gene is TRBV25-1, the J gene TRBJ2-1; 12 nucleotides line up with TRBD2. V lost 4 bases, J lost 6 bases, and 4 bases stayed unmatched. The CDR3 totals 15 residues. Per the germline V gene, CDR1 is MGHDK and CDR2 is SYGVNS. CDR3 in amino acids: CASSGRLAGVNEQFF. The CDR3 region has the DNA TGTGCCAGCAGTGGTCGACTAGCGGGAGTCAATGAGCAGTTCTTC.

The genes are TRBV6-1 and TRBJ2-7; TRBD2 aligns across 12 bases. V lost 6 bases, J lost 3 bases, and 3 bases stayed unmatched. CDR1 and CDR2 from the germline V gene are MNHNS and SASEGT. The CDR3 sequence is 14 residues long. The CDR3 region is CASRRLAGVYEQYF. CDR3 DNA: TGTGCCAGCAGAAGACTAGCGGGAGTCTACGAGCAGTACTTC.

V is TRBV30 and J is TRBJ1-6; unclear D gene. CDR1 is GTSNPN and CDR2 is SVGIG in the germline V gene (reference sequence). The CDR3 runs 13 residues. Trimming stripped 2 bases from V and 8 bases from J, with 10 bases between. CDR3 DNA: TGTGCCTGGAGTAGTCAGAAGCATTCACCCCTCCACTTT. Protein product: CAWSSQKHSPLHF.

This clonotype was counted at least ten times. The chain recombines TRBV7-3 with TRBJ2-5; possibly TRBD2 for D (6 bases). CDR3 length equals 14 residues. The V gene lost 3 bases and the J gene lost 2 bases, with 10 bases spanning the gap. Germline loops: CDR1 SGHTA, CDR2 FQGTGA. This chain's CDR3 is CASSLQGLQETQYF. The CDR3 DNA reads as TGTGCCAGCAGCTTGCAGGGACTGCAAGAGACCCAGTACTTC.

V usage is TRBV12-3 or TRBV12-4 and J usage is TRBJ2-4; possibly TRBD1 or TRBD2 for D (5 bases each). The CDR3 has 12 amino acids. Trimming took off 6 bases at V and 7 bases at J, with 10 bases between the two ends. CDR3 nucleotide sequence: TGTGCCAGCAGGGGGGAGCCGAACATTCAGTACTTC. It specifies CASRGEPNIQYF.

The chain carries TRBV19 and TRBJ2-5; TRBD1 aligns across 7 bases. The end of the DNA is better explained by TRBJ2-7, so the J call may be wrong. CDR3 length: 14 residues. Per the germline V gene, CDR1 is LNHDA and CDR2 is SQIVND (reference sequence). CDR3 region: CASSIYRGSYEQYF. Here the CDR3 DNA reads TGTGCCAGTAGTATATACAGGGGTTCCTACGAGCAGTACTTC.

The chain is built from TRBV7-2 and TRBJ2-1; 9 bases agree with TRBD2. Germline CDR1 and CDR2: SGHTA and FQGNSA. CDR3 length: 16 residues. After removal of 2 bases from V and 7 bases from J, the junction contained 9 bases not matched to a gene. Written as DNA, the CDR3 is TGTGCCAGCAGCTTATACCTAGCGGGACCGGGGAATGAGCAGTTCTTC. Translated: CASSLYLAGPGNEQFF.

This clonotype was seen a few times. The chain recombines TRBV14 with TRBJ2-1; 8 bases align to TRBD1. V lost 5 bases and J lost 10; bases outside the gene matches: 4. This CDR3 spans 12 amino acids. The germline CDR1 and CDR2 sequences are SGHDN and FVKESK. CDR3 in amino acids: CASSETGEEQFF. For the CDR3, the DNA is TGTGCCAGCAGCGAGACAGGGGAAGAGCAGTTCTTC.

The chain is built from TRBV3-1 and TRBJ2-5, with 11 bases aligning to TRBD2. Germline V gene data show CDR1 as LGHDT and CDR2 as YNNKEL (reference sequence). CDR3 length equals 17 residues. J gave up 4 bases and V 3 bases, and 10 bases lay outside the gene matches. The CDR3 sequence is CASSHLTSGTFRETQYF. The CDR3 region has the DNA TGTGCCAGCAGCCACCTGACTAGCGGGACTTTCCGAGAGACCCAGTACTTC.

The gene calls are TRBV27 and TRBJ1-2; a possible D gene is TRBD1 (6 bases). The germline V gene encodes CDR1 MNHEY and CDR2 SMNVEV (reference sequence). The CDR3 runs 14 residues. V was pared by 7 bases and J by 8 bases, with 20 bases between. DNA of the CDR3: TGTGCCAGCAATTCTCCCGGACAGTCGGGCGGCTACACCTTC. Protein product: CASNSPGQSGGYTF.

This clonotype was seen more than once but under ten times. The DNA for the CDR3 is TGTGCCAGCAGTTTGAGCTTGGCGGGAGAGATCAACAAGCAGTACTTC. Protein sequence: CASSLSLAGEINKQYF. V is TRBV27 and J is TRBJ2-7, with 7 bases lining up with TRBD2. CDR3 length: 16 residues. Trimming took 3 bases from V and 8 from J; bases not matched to a gene: 16. In germline, CDR1 is MNHEY, CDR2 SMNVEV (reference sequence).

This clonotype was counted between two and nine times. The J gene is TRBJ2-7, the V gene TRBV27; the D gene is possibly TRBD1 (5 bases). This CDR3 is 13 amino acids long. The ends were cut back, 5 bases at V and 1 base at J, with 9 bases in the middle. Germline lookup yields CDR1 MNHEY and CDR2 SMNVEV (reference sequence). Here the CDR3 reads CASSMTVSYEQYF. CDR3 sequence (DNA): TGTGCCAGCAGTATGACAGTTTCCTACGAGCAGTACTTC.

The chain has TRBV9 and TRBJ2-1, with 10 bases fitting TRBD2. Germline lookup yields CDR1 SGDLS and CDR2 YYNGEE. This CDR3 region has 15 residues. Trimming took 0 bases from V and 6 from J; bases not matched to a gene: 3. CDR3 amino acids: CASSVDLAGVNEQFF. CDR3 coding DNA: TGTGCCAGCAGCGTAGACCTAGCGGGAGTCAATGAGCAGTTCTTC.

This clonotype was seen repeatedly, ten times or more. V and J are TRBV7-9 and TRBJ2-7; TRBD2 matches 9 bases. This CDR3 has 16 residues. J lost 2 bases, V lost 5 bases, and 10 bases had no gene match. Per the germline V gene, CDR1 is SEHNR and CDR2 is FQNEAQ (reference sequence). The chain's CDR3 is CASSPRGGDKAYEQYF. The CDR3 nucleotides read TGTGCCAGCAGCCCGCGCGGGGGGGACAAAGCCTACGAGCAGTACTTC.

There are a few counts of this clonotype. The chain recombines TRBV10-3 with TRBJ2-7; 7 bases align to TRBD1. V lost 7 bases, J lost 0 bases, and 6 bases stayed unmatched. CDR1 is ENHRY, CDR2 SYGVKD, per germline. This CDR3 comprises 14 residues. The CDR3 coding sequence is TGTGCCATCAACCCGACAGGGAGCTCCTACGAGCAGTACTTC. This sequence encodes CAINPTGSSYEQYF.

The genes are TRBV6-2 or TRBV6-3 and TRBJ2-7; 13 nucleotides align to TRBD2. CDR3 size: 17 residues. V was pared by 5 bases and J by 0 bases, with 7 bases of the junction left unmatched. Germline lookup yields CDR1 MNHEY and CDR2 SVGEGT. The DNA of the CDR3 is TGTGCCAGCAGTCTCCGGACTAGCGGGAGCCTCTCCTACGAGCAGTACTTC. This encodes CASSLRTSGSLSYEQYF.

The CDR3: CASSYSGTSGTYEQYF. In nucleotides, the CDR3 is TGTGCCAGCAGTTACTCAGGGACTAGCGGGACCTACGAGCAGTACTTC. The rearrangement uses TRBV6-5 and TRBJ2-7; 13 nucleotides align to TRBD2. Germline V gives CDR1 MNHEY, CDR2 SVGAGI. The CDR3 is 16 residues long. Trimming took 0 bases from V and 2 from J; bases not matched to a gene: 1.